The present TCR beta chain was sequenced within a study of blood T cell repertoires in COVID-19. About the research overall: PBMCs, B-cell-depleted T cells, or T cells were the source of the cDNA or gDNA that made up the material.

The CDR3 is 13 amino acids. Trimming took off 4 bases at V and 3 bases at J, with 10 bases between the two ends. CDR1 is SGHKS, CDR2 YYEKEE, per germline (reference sequence). How the authors handled the data: For nucleated cells, counts were estimated from reference gene primer amplification. Libraries were prepared by immunoSEQ multiplex PCR; TCRdb keeps only in-frame clonotypes and omits some of them. D and trimming were read from the DNA, whereas the V and J calls and clone size are those reported in that table. This sample yields 230,000 or so clones, of which 84% are seen a single time; roughly 21% belongs to the top ten.

The sequencing input was peripheral blood. The sequence came from a man aged 25-40 years with active or convalescent COVID-19. The rearrangement joins TRBV5-5 to TRBJ1-2, with D maybe TRBD1 (6 bases). The CDR3 nucleotides are TGTGCCAGCAGCGCCCGACAGGACTATGGCTACACCTTC. It codes for CASSARQDYGYTF.